Each of the 10 T cell receptor beta chains below was sequenced from the same sample in a study of shared clonotypes between healthy human individuals. Clones were sequenced by immunoSEQ multiplex PCR, and TCRdb holds only the in-frame ones, with some missing. The sample shows about 1 million clones, around 74% of them seen only once. Sequencing was carried out using memory CD4+ T cells sorted from blood. Subset noted: CD45RA-negative fraction. Source of these receptors: a man aged 18-30 years in good health.

This clone was recorded only once. CDR3 sequence reads: CASSYDRGGSPLHF. CDR3 nucleotide sequence: TGTGCCAGCAGTTACGACAGGGGAGGTTCACCCCTCCACTTT. This rearrangement joins TRBV6-5 to TRBJ1-6; 8 bases align to TRBD1. With 2 bases clipped from V and 9 bases from J, the junction kept 3 bases outside the gene matches. The V gene's germline CDR1 is MNHEY and CDR2 SVGAGI. This CDR3 has 14 amino acids.

V usage is TRBV15 and J usage is TRBJ2-7; D call uncertain. In germline, CDR1 is LNHNV, CDR2 YYDKDF (reference sequence). CDR3 length: 16 residues. The V end was cut by 1 base, the J end by 2 bases, with 15 bases between. In DNA, the CDR3 is TGTGCCACCAGCAGAGGATGGCAGCAGCCGACCTACGAGCAGTACTTC. Its protein is CATSRGWQQPTYEQYF.

The rearrangement joins TRBV4-2 to TRBJ2-2; D ambiguous. The ends were cut back, 0 bases at V and 3 bases at J, with 14 bases in the middle. The germline V gene encodes CDR1 LGHNA and CDR2 YNFKEQ. The CDR3 consists of 17 residues. DNA for the CDR3: TGTGCCAGCAGCCAAGAACTGCTAGACTGGTACACCGGGGAGCTGTTTTTT. Protein sequence: CASSQELLDWYTGELFF.

The chain couples TRBV28 to TRBJ1-1, with a weak D call TRBD1 (6 bases). Per germline, CDR1 MDHEN and CDR2 SYDVKM. V was trimmed by 6 bases and J by 11 bases, leaving 19 bases between them. This CDR3 contains 13 residues. The CDR3 coding sequence is TGTGCCAGCAGCGTCGGTCAGGGGATGAGGGCTTTCTTT. Translated: CASSVGQGMRAFF.

The genes are TRBV5-5 and TRBJ2-5; D might be TRBD2 (7 bases). In germline, CDR1 is SGHKS, CDR2 YYEKEE (reference sequence). The CDR3 is made up of 19 amino acids. Trimming removed 0 bases from V and 0 bases from J, with 21 bases in between. CDR3 sequence (DNA): TGTGCCAGCAGCTTGGGGGTGCTCGCGGGGGCGCAGTACCAAGAGACCCAGTACTTC. Its protein is CASSLGVLAGAQYQETQYF. The variable domain in full, completed from reference TRBV5-5 and TRBJ2-5, reads DAGVTQSPTHLIKTRGQQVTLRCSPISGHKSVSWYQQVLGQGPQFIFQYYEKEERGRGNFPDRFSARQFPNYSSELNVNALLLGDSALYLCASSLGVLAGAQYQETQYFGPGTRLLVL.

The genes are TRBV13 and TRBJ1-1, with a tentative D call TRBD1 (6 bases). CDR3 length equals 14 residues. Germline V CDR1 and CDR2: PRHDT, FYEKMQ (reference sequence). V was trimmed by 5 bases and J by 5 bases, leaving 15 bases between them. The CDR3 loop is CASSRRGRGTEAFF. DNA of the CDR3: TGTGCCAGCAGCCGACGCGGGAGGGGGACTGAAGCTTTCTTT.

As concerns this clone: Other DNA sequences in this sample translate to the same CDR3. V is TRBV5-4 and J is TRBJ2-3; TRBD2 aligns across 11 bases. Trimming took 1 base from V and 3 from J; bases not matched to a gene: 4. There are 16 residues in the CDR3. Germline CDR1 and CDR2: SGHNT and YYREEE (reference sequence). CDR3 sequence: CASSLRTSGSTDTQYF. CDR3 DNA sequence: TGTGCCAGCAGCTTGAGGACTAGCGGGTCTACAGATACGCAGTATTTT.

This clone came up once. The chain employs TRBV5-1 and TRBJ2-7, with TRBD1 identical over 11 bases. Germline lookup yields CDR1 SGHRS and CDR2 YFSETQ. Trimming cost V 1 base and J 5 bases; bases outside gene matches: 5. CDR3 length: 15 residues. The DNA for the CDR3 is TGCGCCAGCAGCTTGACCGGGACAGGGGGGGACGAGCAGTACTTC. Encoded protein: CASSLTGTGGDEQYF.

The CDR3 nucleotides read TGCGCCAGCAGCGCCGGGACAGGGGCCTACAATGAGCAGTTCTTC. Translating gives CASSAGTGAYNEQFF. This chain links TRBV5-1 with TRBJ2-1; 10 bases align to TRBD1. V was clipped by 4 bases and J by 2 bases; unmatched bases: 3. Germline assignment: CDR1 SGHRS and CDR2 YFSETQ. The CDR3 loop spans 15 amino acids.

The V gene is TRBV19, the J gene TRBJ1-1, with D unresolved. CDR1 and CDR2 from the germline V gene are LNHDA and SQIVND (reference sequence). CDR3 size: 13 residues. With 1 base removed from V and 1 base from J, the gap between germline ends came to 4 bases. CDR3 residues: CASSIVWNTEAFF. The CDR3 DNA reads TGTGCCAGTAGTATAGTCTGGAACACTGAAGCTTTCTTT.